These 6 T cell receptor beta chains were sequenced from one sample in a study of beta chain features in type 1 diabetes. Findings of the study overall: The study found moderately but significantly shorter TCRB CDR3s in all four CD4+ subsets of Type 1 diabetes patients.

Sequenced material consisted of expressed TCRB transcripts (all of the isolated RNA was reverse transcribed). The assay was immunoSEQ multiplex PCR, and TCRdb's table has in-frame clones only and misses some. The table shows about 150,000 clones, with 10% occurring only once. These receptors lack a known antigen. Sequencing was performed on central memory CD4+ T cells from blood. The source is a man younger than 45 with type 1 diabetes.

The sample holds a few counts of this clone. J is TRBJ1-1 and V is TRBV6-5, with 7 nucleotides matching TRBD1. This CDR3 is 14 amino acids long. V lost 2 bases, J lost 3 bases, and 3 bases stayed unmatched. Per the germline V gene, CDR1 is MNHEY and CDR2 is SVGAGI. The CDR3 sequence: CASSYRGRDTEAFF. CDR3 DNA: TGTGCCAGCAGTTACAGGGGGCGGGACACTGAAGCTTTCTTT.

This clone was seen only a few times. The chain couples TRBV28 to TRBJ1-4; TRBD1 aligns across 8 bases. The CDR3 is made up of 14 amino acids. The germline gives CDR1 MDHEN, CDR2 SYDVKM. The V segment lost 3 bases and the J segment 6 bases; nucleotides outside the gene matches: 3. Written as DNA, the CDR3 is TGTGCCAGCAGTTTGGACAGGGAGGATGAAAAACTGTTTTTT. The encoded protein is CASSLDREDEKLFF.

There are a few counts of this clone. The V and J genes are TRBV30 and TRBJ2-2; 8 bases agree with TRBD1. V gave up 4 bases and J gave up 4 bases; unmatched junction bases: 5. This CDR3 spans 14 amino acids. Germline CDR1 is GTSNPN and CDR2 is SVGIG (reference sequence). CDR3 nucleotide sequence: TGTGCCTGGAAAACAGGGGGGAGCACCGGGGAGCTGTTTTTT. The encoded protein is CAWKTGGSTGELFF.

This clone was found a few times. The gene calls are TRBV28 and TRBJ2-7, with 7 bases fitting TRBD1. The CDR3 contains 14 residues. The V segment lost 5 bases and the J segment 0 bases; nucleotides outside the gene matches: 4. Germline CDR1 MDHEN, CDR2 SYDVKM. The CDR3 DNA sequence: TGTGCCAGCAGTGAAGGGGGCGCCTCCTACGAGCAGTACTTC. Protein sequence: CASSEGGASYEQYF.

This chain connects TRBV5-1 to TRBJ2-3; TRBD1 aligns across 9 bases. The CDR3 has 14 amino acids. The junction had 10 bases not matched to a gene; V was cut back by 0 bases and J by 14 bases. Germline CDR1 is SGHRS and CDR2 is YFSETQ. CDR3: CASSLVAGDRVMYF. CDR3 DNA: TGCGCCAGCAGCTTGGTCGCGGGGGACAGGGTGATGTATTTT. Complete variable domain (other parts from reference TRBV5-1 and TRBJ2-3): KAGVTQTPRYLIKTRGQQVTLSCSPISGHRSVSWYQQTPGQGLQFLFEYFSETQRNKGNFPGRFSGRQFSNSRSEMNVSTLELGDSALYLCASSLVAGDRVMYFGPGTRLTVL.

The CDR3 spells CASRLDRGPTISGELFF. The DNA for the CDR3 is TGTGCCAGCAGGCTGGACAGGGGGCCGACTATTTCCGGGGAGCTGTTTTTT. This chain links TRBV2 with TRBJ2-2; 11 nucleotides align to TRBD1. This CDR3 comprises 17 residues. Losses at the gene ends were 6 bases for V and 6 bases for J; bases not matched to a gene: 12. CDR1 and CDR2 from the germline V gene are SNHLY and FYNNEI.